This TCR beta chain was found in a study of PD-1 and CTLA-4 blockade in melanoma (dated by TCRdb to 2020 to 2023). In the study overall: The study compared how PD-1 blockade and CTLA-4 blockade affected the melanoma-reactive CD8 T cell response in patients with melanoma.

Sequences MNHEY (CDR1) and SVGAGI (CDR2) are obtained from the germline V gene. From its cysteine to its phenylalanine, the CDR3 spans 15 amino acids. The CDR3 DNA has 45 bases and is translated from base 1. V is trimmed back by 6 bases and J by 5 bases, and the junction contains 10 bases that no gene match accounts for. The method was the immunoSEQ multiplex PCR assay. TCRdb stores this immuneACCESS table with in-frame sequences only. Part of the clones is absent; in the studies checked, under half of the shortfall reflects unresolved V genes, and no reason is known for the rest. The sample table contains about 11,000 clones; only one count was recorded for approximately 80% of them. In total, the top ten clones hold roughly a third of the sample. In its sample, this clone was seen once. The antigen it binds to is not known. The sample holds no much larger clone one base away, and base qualities are not on file.

The source material was CD8+ T cells from peripheral blood, sampled from a patient given anti-PD-1 treatment. The sequence links TRBV6-5 to TRBJ2-5; 9 of the junction bases match TRBD2. This receptor was identified in a human donor with melanoma. The DNA sequence follows: TGTGCCAGCAGGGAGCTAGCGGGGACCTGGGAGACCCAGTACTTC. This gives the protein CASRELAGTWETQYF.